Listed here are 8 T cell receptor beta chains from one sample, sequenced in a study of blood T cell repertoires in COVID-19. Using immunoSEQ multiplex PCR, the repertoire was profiled, and TCRdb retains in-frame clones only, with some absent. The sample lists approximately 67,000 clones, about 90% seen once, with less than 8% in the top ten. The sample was peripheral blood. Receptors originate from a human donor in a cohort sampled during active COVID-19.

This chain connects TRBV12-3 or TRBV12-4 to TRBJ1-2, with 7 bases aligning to TRBD1. Germline trimming cut 5 bases from V and 6 bases from J; bases unmatched to any gene: 6. The CDR3 contains 13 residues. CDR3 DNA sequence: TGTGCCAGCAGTGGGACCGGGACAGATGGCTACACCTTC. This gives the protein CASSGTGTDGYTF.

This clone was counted a single time. This chain uses TRBV4-3 with TRBJ1-4, with TRBD1 matching 12 bases. CDR1 is LGHNA, CDR2 YSLEER, per germline. The trim removed 0 bases at V and 10 bases at J, leaving 6 bases unmatched. CDR3 length equals 16 residues. The CDR3 sequence: CASSQEWDRGRGKLFF. The CDR3 DNA reads as TGCGCCAGCAGCCAAGAGTGGGACAGGGGGCGCGGAAAACTGTTTTTT.

This clone was detected only once. The J gene is TRBJ2-7, the V gene TRBV7-2; TRBD1 is a possible D gene (5 bases). Trimming left V 4 bases short and J 6 bases short, with 19 bases between. From germline, CDR1 is SGHTA and CDR2 FQGNSA. The CDR3 length is 15 residues. CDR3 loop: CASSSPGRDGGEQYF. The CDR3 DNA sequence: TGTGCCAGCAGCTCCCCAGGCAGGGATGGTGGCGAGCAGTACTTC.

The V and J genes are TRBV11-2 and TRBJ2-7, with TRBD2 matching 9 bases. V lost 5 bases, J lost 0 bases, and 5 bases stayed unmatched. CDR1 is SGHAT and CDR2 is FQNNGV in the germline V gene. The CDR3 runs 15 residues. The CDR3 region is CASSGYSGSSYEQYF. In DNA form, the CDR3 reads TGTGCCAGCAGCGGTTATAGCGGGAGCTCCTACGAGCAGTACTTC. The variable domain in full, completed from reference TRBV11-2 and TRBJ2-7, reads EAGVAQSPRYKIIEKRQSVAFWCNPISGHATLYWYQQILGQGPKLLIQFQNNGVVDDSQLPKDRFSAERLKGVDSTLKIQPAKLEDSAVYLCASSGYSGSSYEQYFGPGTRLTVT.

The chain couples TRBV24-1 to TRBJ2-2, with TRBD2 matching over 8 bases. The CDR3 covers 18 residues. Unmatched junction bases numbered 9, after V lost 0 bases and J lost 4 bases. CDR1 is KGHDR, CDR2 SFDVKD, per germline. CDR3 nucleotides: TGTGCCACCAGTGATTTGGGTCGGAGCGGGAGAGTCACCGGGGAGCTGTTTTTT. Amino acids: CATSDLGRSGRVTGELFF.

V and J are TRBV7-2 and TRBJ2-5; 9 positions match TRBD1. J was trimmed by 5 bases and V by 5 bases; bases with no gene match: 12. The CDR3 is made up of 16 amino acids. Looked up from germline, CDR1 is SGHTA and CDR2 is FQGNSA. The CDR3 DNA reads as TGTGCCAGCAGCCCGACCGGGACAGGGTCATGGGAGACCCAGTACTTC. Its translation: CASSPTGTGSWETQYF.

V is TRBV19 and J is TRBJ1-5; tentatively, D is TRBD1 (5 bases). The V and J ends lost 9 bases and 4 bases respectively, with 16 bases between them. CDR3 size: 14 residues. Germline V lookup: CDR1 LNHDA, CDR2 SQIVND (reference sequence). In DNA, the CDR3 is TGTGCCAGCCAAGAACGACAGATAAATCAGCCCCAGCATTTT. Amino acids: CASQERQINQPQHF.

Only one count was recorded for this clone. This chain links TRBV9 with TRBJ2-1; the match to TRBD2 covers 9 bases. This CDR3 region has 15 residues. The ends lost 4 bases at V and 9 bases at J; junction bases unmatched: 11. Per the germline V gene, CDR1 is SGDLS and CDR2 is YYNGEE. CDR3 bases: TGTGCCAGCAGCCCCCTTGGCGGGAGGGCGGGTGAGCAGTTCTTC. Translation: CASSPLGGRAGEQFF.